This TCR beta chain was sequenced in a study of blood T cell repertoires in COVID-19. In the study overall: Specimens from acute and convalescent COVID-19 originated in the United States, Italy and Spain. PBMCs, B-cell-depleted T cells, or T cells provided the cDNA or gDNA that made up the material.

Seattle researchers signed up patients amid active infection and tracked them longitudinally. The CDR3 runs 16 residues. Germline CDR1 is ENHRY and CDR2 is SYGVKD. With 4 bases clipped from V and 3 bases from J, the junction kept 5 bases outside the gene matches. In the source study's methods: Reference gene primer amplification gave estimated nucleated cell counts. Using immunoSEQ multiplex PCR, the repertoire was profiled, and TCRdb retains in-frame clones only, with some absent. The V and J calls and clone size are taken from that table; D and trimming were inferred from the DNA. Here the sample spans approximately 530,000 clones, roughly nine tenths being singletons.

Sequenced sample: peripheral blood. The TCR sequence derives from a woman aged 45-65 years with COVID-19, enrolled during active disease. The genes are TRBV10-3 and TRBJ1-6, with 8 bases identical to TRBD1. CDR3 sequence reads: CAISGRGQGYNSPLHF. CDR3 coding DNA: TGTGCCATCAGTGGTAGAGGACAGGGCTATAATTCACCCCTCCACTTT.